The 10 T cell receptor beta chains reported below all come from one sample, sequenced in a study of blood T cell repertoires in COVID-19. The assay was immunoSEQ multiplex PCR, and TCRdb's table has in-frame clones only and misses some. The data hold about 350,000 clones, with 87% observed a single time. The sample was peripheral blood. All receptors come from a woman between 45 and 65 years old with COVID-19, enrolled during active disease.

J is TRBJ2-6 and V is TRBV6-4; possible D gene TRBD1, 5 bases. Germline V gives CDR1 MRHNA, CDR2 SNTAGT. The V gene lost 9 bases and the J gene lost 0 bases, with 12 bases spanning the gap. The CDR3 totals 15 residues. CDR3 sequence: CASWGYSSGANVLTF. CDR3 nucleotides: TGTGCCAGTTGGGGCTACAGCTCTGGGGCCAACGTCCTGACTTTC.

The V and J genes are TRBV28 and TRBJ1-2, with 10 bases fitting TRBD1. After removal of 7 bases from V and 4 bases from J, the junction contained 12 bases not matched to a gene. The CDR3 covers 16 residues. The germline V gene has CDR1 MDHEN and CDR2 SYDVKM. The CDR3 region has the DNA TGTGCCAGCAACTCAAATCCGGGACAGGGGATCTATGGCTACACCTTC. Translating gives CASNSNPGQGIYGYTF.

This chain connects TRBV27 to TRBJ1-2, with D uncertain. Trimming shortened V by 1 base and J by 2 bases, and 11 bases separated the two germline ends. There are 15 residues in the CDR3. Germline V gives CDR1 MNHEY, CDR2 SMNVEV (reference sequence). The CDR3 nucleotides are TGTGCCAGCAGTTTATTGGGCAGAAAAAACTATGGCTACACCTTC. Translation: CASSLLGRKNYGYTF.

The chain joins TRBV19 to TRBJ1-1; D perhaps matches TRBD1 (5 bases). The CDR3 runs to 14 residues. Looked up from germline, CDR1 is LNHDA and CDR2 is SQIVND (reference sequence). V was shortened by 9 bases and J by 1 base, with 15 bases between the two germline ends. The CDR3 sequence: CASVRGGRNTEAFF. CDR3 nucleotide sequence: TGTGCCAGCGTACGGGGCGGGAGGAACACTGAAGCTTTCTTT.

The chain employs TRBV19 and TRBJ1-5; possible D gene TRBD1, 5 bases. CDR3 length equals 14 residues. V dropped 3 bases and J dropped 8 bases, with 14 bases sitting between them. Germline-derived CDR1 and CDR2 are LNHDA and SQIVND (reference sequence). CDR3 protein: CASSIERGGKPQHF. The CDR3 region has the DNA TGTGCCAGTAGTATCGAGAGGGGAGGGAAGCCCCAGCATTTT. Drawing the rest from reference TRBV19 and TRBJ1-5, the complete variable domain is DGGITQSPKYLFRKEGQNVTLSCEQNLNHDAMYWYRQDPGQGLRLIYYSQIVNDFQKGDIAEGYSVSREKKESFPLTVTSAQKNPTAFYLCASSIERGGKPQHFGDGTRLSIL.

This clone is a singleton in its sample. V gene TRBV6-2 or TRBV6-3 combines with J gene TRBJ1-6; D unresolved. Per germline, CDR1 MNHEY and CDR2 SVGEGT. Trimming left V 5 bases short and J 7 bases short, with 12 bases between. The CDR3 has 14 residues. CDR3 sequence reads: CASSTRPGNSPLHF. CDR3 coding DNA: TGTGCCAGCAGTACGAGGCCGGGGAATTCACCCCTCCACTTT.

This CDR3 is CASSILAGVTDTQYF. CDR3 in DNA: TGTGCCAGTAGCATTCTAGCGGGAGTCACAGATACGCAGTATTTT. The J gene is TRBJ2-3, the V gene TRBV19, with 10 bases that match TRBD2. V trimming: 6 bases; J trimming: 2 bases; junction bases outside the gene matches: 5. CDR1 is LNHDA and CDR2 is SQIVND in the germline V gene (reference sequence). The CDR3 has 15 amino acids. Looking up the rest from reference TRBV19 and TRBJ2-3 gives the full variable domain: DGGITQSPKYLFRKEGQNVTLSCEQNLNHDAMYWYRQDPGQGLRLIYYSQIVNDFQKGDIAEGYSVSREKKESFPLTVTSAQKNPTAFYLCASSILAGVTDTQYFGPGTRLTVL.

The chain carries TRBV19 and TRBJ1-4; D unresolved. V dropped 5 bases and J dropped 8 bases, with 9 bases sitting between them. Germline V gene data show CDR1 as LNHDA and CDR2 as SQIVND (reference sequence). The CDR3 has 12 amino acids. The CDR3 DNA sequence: TGTGCCAGTAGTCGTCGTGAGGAAAAACTGTTTTTT. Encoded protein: CASSRREEKLFF.

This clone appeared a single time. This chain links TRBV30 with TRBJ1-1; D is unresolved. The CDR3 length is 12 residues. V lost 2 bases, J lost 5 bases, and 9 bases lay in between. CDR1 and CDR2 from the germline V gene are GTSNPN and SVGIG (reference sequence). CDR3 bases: TGTGCCTGGAGTCGGGGAGGTACTGAAGCTTTCTTT. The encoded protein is CAWSRGGTEAFF.

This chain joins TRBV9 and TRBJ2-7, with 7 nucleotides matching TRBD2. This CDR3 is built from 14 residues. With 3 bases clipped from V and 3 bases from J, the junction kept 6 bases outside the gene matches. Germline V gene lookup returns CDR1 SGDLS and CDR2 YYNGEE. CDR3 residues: CASSASGTRYEQYF. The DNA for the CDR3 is TGTGCCAGCAGCGCAAGCGGGACTCGCTACGAGCAGTACTTC.